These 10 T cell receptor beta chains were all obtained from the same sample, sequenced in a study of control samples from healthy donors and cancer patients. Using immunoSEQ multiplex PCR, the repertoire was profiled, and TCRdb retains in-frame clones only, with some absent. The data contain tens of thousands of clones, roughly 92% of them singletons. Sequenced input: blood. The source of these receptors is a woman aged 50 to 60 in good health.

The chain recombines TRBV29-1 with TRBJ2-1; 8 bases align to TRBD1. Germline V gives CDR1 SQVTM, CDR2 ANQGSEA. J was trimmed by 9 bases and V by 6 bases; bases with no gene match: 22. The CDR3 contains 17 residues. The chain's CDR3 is CSVTNPITRRGQGEQFF. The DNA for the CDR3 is TGCAGCGTAACAAACCCCATCACCCGCAGGGGGCAGGGTGAGCAGTTCTTC.

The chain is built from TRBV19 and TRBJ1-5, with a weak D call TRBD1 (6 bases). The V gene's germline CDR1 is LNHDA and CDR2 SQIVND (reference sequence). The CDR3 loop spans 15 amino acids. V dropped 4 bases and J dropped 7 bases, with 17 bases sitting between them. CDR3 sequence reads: CASSRRGGLKQPQHF. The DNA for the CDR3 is TGTGCCAGTAGTAGAAGGGGGGGCCTAAAGCAGCCCCAGCATTTT.

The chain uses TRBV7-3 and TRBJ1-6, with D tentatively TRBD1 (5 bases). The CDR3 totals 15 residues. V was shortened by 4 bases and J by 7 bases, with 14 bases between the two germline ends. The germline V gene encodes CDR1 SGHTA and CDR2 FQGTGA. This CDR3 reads CASSSSGTGNSPLHF. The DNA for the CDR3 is TGTGCCAGCAGCTCCTCCGGGACCGGAAATTCACCCCTCCACTTT.

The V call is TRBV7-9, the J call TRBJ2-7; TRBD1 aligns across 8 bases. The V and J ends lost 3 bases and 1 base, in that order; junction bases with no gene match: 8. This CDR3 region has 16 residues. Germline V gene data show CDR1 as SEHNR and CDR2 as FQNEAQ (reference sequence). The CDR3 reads CASSFTPGQESYEQYF. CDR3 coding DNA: TGTGCCAGCAGCTTCACTCCGGGACAGGAGTCCTACGAGCAGTACTTC.

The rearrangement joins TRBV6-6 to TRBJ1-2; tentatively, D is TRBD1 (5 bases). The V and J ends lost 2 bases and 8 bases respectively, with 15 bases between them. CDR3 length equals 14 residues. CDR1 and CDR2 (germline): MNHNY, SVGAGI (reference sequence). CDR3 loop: CASSYGGRFRGYTF. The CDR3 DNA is TGTGCCAGCAGTTACGGGGGGAGGTTTAGGGGCTACACCTTC.

The CDR3 region is CASSLNGAGQPQHF. In DNA form, the CDR3 reads TGTGCCAGCAGCTTAAATGGTGCAGGTCAGCCCCAGCATTTT. The rearrangement uses TRBV7-3 and TRBJ1-5; no firm D call. This CDR3 contains 14 residues. Germline V CDR1 and CDR2: SGHTA, FQGTGA. The germline V and J ends were trimmed by 1 base and 6 bases, with 10 bases remaining between them.

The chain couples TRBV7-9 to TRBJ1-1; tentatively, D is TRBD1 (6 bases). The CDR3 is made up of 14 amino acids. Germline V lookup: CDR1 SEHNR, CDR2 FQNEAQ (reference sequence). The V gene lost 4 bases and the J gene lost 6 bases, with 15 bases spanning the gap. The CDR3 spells CASSSRGGMAEAFF. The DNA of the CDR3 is TGTGCCAGCAGCTCCAGGGGAGGAATGGCTGAAGCTTTCTTT.

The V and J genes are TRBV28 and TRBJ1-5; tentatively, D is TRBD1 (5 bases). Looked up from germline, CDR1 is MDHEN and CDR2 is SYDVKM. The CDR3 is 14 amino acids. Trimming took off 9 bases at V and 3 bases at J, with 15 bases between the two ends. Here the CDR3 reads CASGGVRDNQPQHF. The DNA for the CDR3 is TGTGCCAGTGGGGGGGTCCGAGACAATCAGCCCCAGCATTTT.

The chain's CDR3 is CASRRQGNIQYF. The DNA for the CDR3 is TGTGCCAGCAGGAGACAGGGGAACATTCAGTACTTC. V gene TRBV2 combines with J gene TRBJ2-4, with 8 bases lining up with TRBD1. From germline, CDR1 is SNHLY and CDR2 FYNNEI. The ends lost 6 bases at V and 7 bases at J; junction bases unmatched: 2. The CDR3 consists of 12 residues. The complete variable domain, with remaining parts taken from reference TRBV2 and TRBJ2-4, reads EPEVTQTPSHQVTQMGQEVILRCVPISNHLYFYWYRQILGQKVEFLVSFYNNEISEKSEIFDDQFSVERPDGSNFTLKIRSTKLEDSAMYFCASRRQGNIQYFGAGTRLSVL.

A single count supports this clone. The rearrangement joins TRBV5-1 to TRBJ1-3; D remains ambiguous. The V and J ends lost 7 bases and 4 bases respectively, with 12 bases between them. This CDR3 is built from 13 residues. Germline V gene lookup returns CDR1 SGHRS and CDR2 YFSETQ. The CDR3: CASRASSGNTIYF. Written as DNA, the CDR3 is TGCGCCAGCCGCGCTTCCTCCGGAAACACCATATATTTT.